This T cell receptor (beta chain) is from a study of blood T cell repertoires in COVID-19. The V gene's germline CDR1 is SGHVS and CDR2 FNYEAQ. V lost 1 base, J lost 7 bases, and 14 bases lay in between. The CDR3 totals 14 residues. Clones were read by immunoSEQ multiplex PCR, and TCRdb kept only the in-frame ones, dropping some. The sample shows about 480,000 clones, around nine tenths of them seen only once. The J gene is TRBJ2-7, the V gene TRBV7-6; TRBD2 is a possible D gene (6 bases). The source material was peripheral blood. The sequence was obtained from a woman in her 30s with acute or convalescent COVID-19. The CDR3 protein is CASSLGGNQKEQYF. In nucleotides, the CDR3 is TGTGCCAGCAGCTTAGGCGGGAACCAAAAGGAGCAGTACTTC.